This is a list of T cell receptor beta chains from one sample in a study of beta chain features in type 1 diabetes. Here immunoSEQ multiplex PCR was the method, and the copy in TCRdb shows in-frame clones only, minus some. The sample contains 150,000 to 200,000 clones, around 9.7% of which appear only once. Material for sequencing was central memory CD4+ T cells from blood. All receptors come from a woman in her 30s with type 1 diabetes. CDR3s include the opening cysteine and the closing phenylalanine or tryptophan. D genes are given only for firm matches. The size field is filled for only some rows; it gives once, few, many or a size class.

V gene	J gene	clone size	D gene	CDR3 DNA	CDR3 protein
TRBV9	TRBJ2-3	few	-	TGTGCCAGCAGCGTAGAGGGAGTTGGGACAGATACGCAGTATTTT	CASSVEGVGTDTQYF
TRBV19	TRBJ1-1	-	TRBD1	TGTGCCAGTAGTATGCGGAGACAGGGCACTGAAGCTTTCTTT	CASSMRRQGTEAFF
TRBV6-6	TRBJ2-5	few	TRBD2	TGTGCCAGCGCCGGGACTAGCGGCTCCGAAGAGACCCAGTACTTC	CASAGTSGSEETQYF
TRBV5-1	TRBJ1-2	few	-	TGCGCCAGCAGAGCGGATGCCGTAAACTATGGCTACACCTTC	CASRADAVNYGYTF
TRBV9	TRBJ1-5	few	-	TGTGCCAGCAGCGCCGGGAACTCCAATCAGCCCCAGCATTTT	CASSAGNSNQPQHF
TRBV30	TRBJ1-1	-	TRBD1	TGTGCCTGGAGTCCGGACAGGAAAGCTTTCTTT	CAWSPDRKAFF
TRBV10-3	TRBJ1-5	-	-	TGTGCCATCAGTGAGAACAGGGATGGGTATCAGCCCCAGCATTTT	CAISENRDGYQPQHF
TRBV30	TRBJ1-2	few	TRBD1	TGTGCCTGGAGCCGGGACAGGGTTTTTGGCTACACCTTC	CAWSRDRVFGYTF
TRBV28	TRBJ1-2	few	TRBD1	TGTGCCAGCAGTTCCCGACAGGGGTATGGCTACACCTTC	CASSSRQGYGYTF
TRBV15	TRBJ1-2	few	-	TGTGCCACCAGCAGAAATTCAGGGGCGGGCTATGGCTACACCTTC	CATSRNSGAGYGYTF
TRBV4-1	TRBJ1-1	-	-	TGCGCCAGCAGCCAGGAGAGACAGGTGAACACTGAAGCTTTCTTT	CASSQERQVNTEAFF
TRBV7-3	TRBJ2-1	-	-	TGTGCCAGCAGCCCTCAGGGATCTCACAATGAGCAGTTCTTC	CASSPQGSHNEQFF
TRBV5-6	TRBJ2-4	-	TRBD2	TGTGCCAGCAGCGACCTAGCGGGAGCCAAAAACATTCAGTACTTC	CASSDLAGAKNIQYF
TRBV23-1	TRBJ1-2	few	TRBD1	TGCGCCAGCAGTCGACAGGGGTATGGCTACACCTTC	CASSRQGYGYTF
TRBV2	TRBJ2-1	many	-	TGTGCCAGCACACTAGCTCAGTGGGATGAGCAGTTCTTC	CASTLAQWDEQFF
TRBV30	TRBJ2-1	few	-	TGTGCCTGGAGTCGGCAGGGGTATGAGCAGTTCTTC	CAWSRQGYEQFF